The clone carrying this T cell receptor beta chain came up many times. Its target is unknown. The data stem from a study of T cells after yellow fever vaccination. About the research overall: Low-cell-number fractions underwent preparation using SMART-Seq v4 Ultra Low Input. Whole-study results and caveats: Abundant clonotypes from the bulk population could get into FACS-sorted repertoires as contaminants.

Template switching by 5'RACE produced TCR cDNA, adding a universal primer site and UMIs. TCRdb processed the 5' RACE reads anew with MiXCR; each CDR3 protein has one entry. Of roughly 250,000 distinct CDR3 sequences listed, 13% were seen once; the top ten hold around 0.49%. This material consisted of CD4+ T cells sorted from PBMCs, taken 45 days after the yellow fever booster vaccination. The sequence came from a young man who received the YFV17D yellow fever vaccine.

CDR3 sequence: CSARARMNYNEQFF. Here the CDR3 DNA reads TGCAGTGCTAGAGCCCGGATGAACTACAATGAGCAGTTCTTC. The J gene is TRBJ2-1, the V gene TRBV20-1, with D hard to call. The CDR3 contains 14 residues. From germline, CDR1 is DFQATT and CDR2 SNEGSKA (reference sequence). The germline V and J ends were trimmed by 1 base and 3 bases, with 10 bases remaining between them.